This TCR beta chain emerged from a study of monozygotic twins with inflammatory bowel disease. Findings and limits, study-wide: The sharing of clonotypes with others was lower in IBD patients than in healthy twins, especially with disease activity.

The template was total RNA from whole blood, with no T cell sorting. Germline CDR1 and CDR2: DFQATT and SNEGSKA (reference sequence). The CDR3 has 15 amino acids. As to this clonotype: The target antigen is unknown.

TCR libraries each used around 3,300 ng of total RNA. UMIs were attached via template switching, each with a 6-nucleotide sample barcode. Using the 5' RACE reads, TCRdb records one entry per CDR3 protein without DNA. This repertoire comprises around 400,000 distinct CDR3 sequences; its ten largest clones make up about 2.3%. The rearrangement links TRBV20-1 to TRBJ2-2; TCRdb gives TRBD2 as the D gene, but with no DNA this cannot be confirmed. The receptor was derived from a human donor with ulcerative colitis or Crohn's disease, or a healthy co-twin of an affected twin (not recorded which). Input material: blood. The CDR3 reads CSARSSGGVTGELFF.